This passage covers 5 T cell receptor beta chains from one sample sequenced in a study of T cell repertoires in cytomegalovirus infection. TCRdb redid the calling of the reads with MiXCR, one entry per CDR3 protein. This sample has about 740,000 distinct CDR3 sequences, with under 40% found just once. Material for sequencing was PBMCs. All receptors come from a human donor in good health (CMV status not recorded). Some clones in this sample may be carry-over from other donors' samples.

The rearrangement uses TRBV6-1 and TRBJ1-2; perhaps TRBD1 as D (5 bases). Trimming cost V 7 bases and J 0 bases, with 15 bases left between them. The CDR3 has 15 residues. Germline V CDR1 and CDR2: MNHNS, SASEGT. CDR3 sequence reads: CASNPSQGSNYGYTF. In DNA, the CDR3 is TGTGCCAGCAATCCGTCCCAGGGATCTAACTATGGCTACACCTTC.

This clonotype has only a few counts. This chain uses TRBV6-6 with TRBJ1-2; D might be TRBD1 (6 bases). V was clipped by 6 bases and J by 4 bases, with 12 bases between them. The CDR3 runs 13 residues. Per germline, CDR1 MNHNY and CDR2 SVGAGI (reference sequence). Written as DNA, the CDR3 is TGTGCCAGCAGCTGCAGGGGTTGCTATGGCTACACCTTC. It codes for CASSCRGCYGYTF.

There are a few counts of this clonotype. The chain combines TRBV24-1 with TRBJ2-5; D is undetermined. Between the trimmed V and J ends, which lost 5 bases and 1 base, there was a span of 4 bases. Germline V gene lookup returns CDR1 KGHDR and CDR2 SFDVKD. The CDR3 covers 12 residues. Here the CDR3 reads CATSASQETQYF. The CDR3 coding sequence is TGTGCCACCAGTGCTTCCCAAGAGACCCAGTACTTC.

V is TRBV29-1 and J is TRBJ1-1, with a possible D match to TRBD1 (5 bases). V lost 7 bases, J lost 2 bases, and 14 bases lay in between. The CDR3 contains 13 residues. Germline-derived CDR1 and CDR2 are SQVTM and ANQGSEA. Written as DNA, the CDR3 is TGCAGCGCCGAGGGGCACTTTAACACTGAAGCTTTCTTT. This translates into CSAEGHFNTEAFF.

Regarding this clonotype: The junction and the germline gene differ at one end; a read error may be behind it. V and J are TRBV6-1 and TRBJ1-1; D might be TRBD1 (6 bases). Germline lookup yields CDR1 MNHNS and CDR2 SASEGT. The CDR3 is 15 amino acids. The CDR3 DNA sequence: TGTGCCAGCAGTGAGGTTCCAAACAGGGAACCCCCCATGATATTT. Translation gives CASSEVPNREPPMIF.